This is a list of T cell receptor beta chains from one sample in a study of T cell responses to AZD1222 COVID-19 vaccine. Profiling relied on immunoSEQ multiplex PCR, and the TCRdb table lists in-frame clones only, not all of them. In the table there are about 140,000 clones, 85% to 90% of which are singletons. The specimen comprised peripheral blood, sampled on day 0 of AZD1222 vaccination. These receptors were collected from an adult in good health. CDR3s include the opening cysteine and the closing phenylalanine or tryptophan. D genes are given only for firm matches. Rows may omit the clone size; those that give it use once, few, many or a size class.

CDR3 length: 12
J gene: TRBJ2-7
clone size: -
V gene: TRBV28
D gene: TRBD1
CDR3 DNA: TGTGCCAGCGGGGACAGGGGCTACGAGCAGTACTTC
CDR3 protein: CASGDRGYEQYF

CDR3 length: 17
J gene: TRBJ1-2
clone size: once
V gene: TRBV30
D gene: -
CDR3 DNA: TGTGCCTGGAGTTCGGACTCGCTCGGGGAGTCCTACTATGGCTACACCTTC
CDR3 protein: CAWSSDSLGESYYGYTF

CDR3 length: 15
J gene: TRBJ1-5
clone size: -
V gene: TRBV6-5
D gene: TRBD1
CDR3 DNA: TGTGCCAGCAGTTACCGACAGGGCGGCAATCAGCCCCAGCATTTT
CDR3 protein: CASSYRQGGNQPQHF

CDR3 length: 13
J gene: TRBJ2-7
clone size: -
V gene: TRBV11-3
D gene: -
CDR3 DNA: TGTGCCAGCAGCTTAGACGTTTCCTACGAGCAGTACTTC
CDR3 protein: CASSLDVSYEQYF

CDR3 length: 17
J gene: TRBJ2-3
clone size: -
V gene: TRBV7-3
D gene: TRBD2
CDR3 DNA: TGTGCCAGCAGCTTAACTCCGGGACTAGCGGGAACTGATACGCAGTATTTT
CDR3 protein: CASSLTPGLAGTDTQYF

CDR3 length: 10
J gene: TRBJ2-1
clone size: -
V gene: TRBV29-1
D gene: -
CDR3 DNA: TGCAGCGCCGACCACAATGAGCAGTTCTTC
CDR3 protein: CSADHNEQFF

CDR3 length: 12
J gene: TRBJ2-7
clone size: -
V gene: TRBV30
D gene: -
CDR3 DNA: TGTGCCTGGAGTGGACAGTTCCACGAGCAGTACTTC
CDR3 protein: CAWSGQFHEQYF

CDR3 length: 13
J gene: TRBJ2-7
clone size: few
V gene: TRBV27
D gene: -
CDR3 DNA: TGTGCCAGCGCGCTAGGGGGTTCCTACGAGCAGTACTTC
CDR3 protein: CASALGGSYEQYF

CDR3 length: 18
J gene: TRBJ2-2
clone size: -
V gene: TRBV7-6
D gene: TRBD2
CDR3 DNA: TGTGCCAGCAGCTTTCTTCTAGCGGGAGGGACGAACACCGGGGAGCTGTTTTTT
CDR3 protein: CASSFLLAGGTNTGELFF

CDR3 length: 17
J gene: TRBJ1-2
clone size: -
V gene: TRBV7-2
D gene: TRBD1
CDR3 DNA: TGTGCCAGCAGCTTAGGTCCCGGGACAGGGTCGGGCTATGGCTACACCTTC
CDR3 protein: CASSLGPGTGSGYGYTF

CDR3 length: 14
J gene: TRBJ2-7
clone size: -
V gene: TRBV7-9
D gene: -
CDR3 DNA: TGTGCCAGCAGCCCCCCCACCCCTTCCTACGAGCAGTACTTC
CDR3 protein: CASSPPTPSYEQYF

CDR3 length: 19
J gene: TRBJ1-3
clone size: -
V gene: TRBV6-6
D gene: -
CDR3 DNA: TGTGCCAGCAGTCCGGGCCCCCAGGGAGGGATAGGTTCTGGAAACACCATATATTTT
CDR3 protein: CASSPGPQGGIGSGNTIYF

CDR3 length: 15
J gene: TRBJ1-2
clone size: -
V gene: TRBV9
D gene: -
CDR3 DNA: TGTGCCAGCAGCGTAGGAGACACCCCTATCTATGGCTACACCTTC
CDR3 protein: CASSVGDTPIYGYTF

CDR3 length: 14
J gene: TRBJ2-3
clone size: -
V gene: TRBV6-1
D gene: -
CDR3 DNA: TGTGCCAGCAGTGAACGGTCCAGGGCAGATACGCAGTATTTT
CDR3 protein: CASSERSRADTQYF

CDR3 length: 13
J gene: TRBJ1-2
clone size: -
V gene: TRBV23-1
D gene: -
CDR3 DNA: TGCGCCAGCAGTCAATTTTCAGGGTATGGCTACACCTTC
CDR3 protein: CASSQFSGYGYTF

CDR3 length: 15
J gene: TRBJ2-7
clone size: -
V gene: TRBV7-3
D gene: -
CDR3 DNA: TGTGCCAGCAGCTTGGGGGGCGGGAGTCAATTGGAGCAGTACTTC
CDR3 protein: CASSLGGGSQLEQYF

CDR3 length: 18
J gene: TRBJ1-5
clone size: -
V gene: TRBV3-1/TRBV3-2
D gene: TRBD1
CDR3 DNA: TGTGCCAGCAGCCAAGATGGGCTCGGGGGACAGGGAAATCAGCCCCAGCATTTT
CDR3 protein: CASSQDGLGGQGNQPQHF

CDR3 length: 17
J gene: TRBJ1-2
clone size: -
V gene: TRBV19
D gene: -
CDR3 DNA: TGTGCCAGTAGTATAGATCCTCCGACAGACTCCAACTATGGCTACACCTTC
CDR3 protein: CASSIDPPTDSNYGYTF

CDR3 length: 14
J gene: TRBJ2-2
clone size: once
V gene: TRBV7-3
D gene: -
CDR3 DNA: TGTGCCAGCAGCTTTAGCAGTAACACCGGGGAGCTGTTTTTT
CDR3 protein: CASSFSSNTGELFF

CDR3 length: 17
J gene: TRBJ2-6
clone size: -
V gene: TRBV4-2
D gene: -
CDR3 DNA: TGTGCCAGCAGCCAAGATAACCGCCTCTCTGGGGCCAACGTCCTGACTTTC
CDR3 protein: CASSQDNRLSGANVLTF

CDR3 length: 12
J gene: TRBJ1-1
clone size: -
V gene: TRBV30
D gene: -
CDR3 DNA: TGTGCCTGGAATGGTTTCCGGGATGAAGCTTTCTTT
CDR3 protein: CAWNGFRDEAFF

CDR3 length: 14
J gene: TRBJ1-2
clone size: -
V gene: TRBV28
D gene: -
CDR3 DNA: TGTGCCAGCAGCCCGGACAGCCGTAGCTCTGGCTACACCTTC
CDR3 protein: CASSPDSRSSGYTF

CDR3 length: 17
J gene: TRBJ1-1
clone size: once
V gene: TRBV29-1
D gene: TRBD1
CDR3 DNA: TGCAGCGTTCAATACCGGGACAGGGGAAAGGGTGGGACTGAAGCTTTCTTT
CDR3 protein: CSVQYRDRGKGGTEAFF

CDR3 length: 14
J gene: TRBJ1-1
clone size: -
V gene: TRBV14
D gene: -
CDR3 DNA: TGTGCCAGCAGCCCGGAGGAAGGGGACACTGAAGCTTTCTTT
CDR3 protein: CASSPEEGDTEAFF

CDR3 length: 14
J gene: TRBJ2-7
clone size: -
V gene: TRBV6-5
D gene: -
CDR3 DNA: TGTGCCAGCATCGCGGCAGGGCTGCACTACGAGCAGTACTTC
CDR3 protein: CASIAAGLHYEQYF

CDR3 length: 15
J gene: TRBJ2-1
clone size: -
V gene: TRBV20-1
D gene: TRBD2
CDR3 DNA: TGCAGTGCTAGTGCGGGAGGGCCCCCCTACAATGAGCAGTTCTTC
CDR3 protein: CSASAGGPPYNEQFF

CDR3 length: 14
J gene: TRBJ2-7
clone size: -
V gene: TRBV7-9
D gene: TRBD2
CDR3 DNA: TGTGCCAGCAGCACTAGCGGGAGAGTGGAGGAGCAGTACTTC
CDR3 protein: CASSTSGRVEEQYF

CDR3 length: 12
J gene: TRBJ2-7
clone size: once
V gene: TRBV30
D gene: -
CDR3 DNA: TGTGCCTGGAGTTCTAGCTCCTACGAGCAGTACTTC
CDR3 protein: CAWSSSSYEQYF

CDR3 length: 14
J gene: TRBJ2-1
clone size: -
V gene: TRBV24-1
D gene: -
CDR3 DNA: TGTGCCACCAGTGACCCCCGGACGGACGATGAGCAGTTCTTC
CDR3 protein: CATSDPRTDDEQFF

CDR3 length: 14
J gene: TRBJ2-7
clone size: -
V gene: TRBV3-1/TRBV3-2
D gene: -
CDR3 DNA: TGTGCCAGCAGCCAAGACGGCCGCGCCTACGAGCAGTACTTC
CDR3 protein: CASSQDGRAYEQYF

CDR3 length: 16
J gene: TRBJ2-4
clone size: -
V gene: TRBV4-1
D gene: TRBD1
CDR3 DNA: TGCGCCAGCAGCCACGTTGGGGCACAGGGGCAAAACATTCAGTACTTC
CDR3 protein: CASSHVGAQGQNIQYF

CDR3 length: 19
J gene: TRBJ2-4
clone size: few
V gene: TRBV27
D gene: TRBD2
CDR3 DNA: TGTGCCAGCAGTTTATCCGGGACTAGCGGGACTCGCCCCAAAAACATTCAGTACTTC
CDR3 protein: CASSLSGTSGTRPKNIQYF

CDR3 length: 17
J gene: TRBJ2-4
clone size: -
V gene: TRBV28
D gene: TRBD2
CDR3 DNA: TGTGCCAGCAGCTTACCCGGACTAGCGGGAGGTGGGTACATTCAGTACTTC
CDR3 protein: CASSLPGLAGGGYIQYF

CDR3 length: 14
J gene: TRBJ2-3
clone size: -
V gene: TRBV13
D gene: -
CDR3 DNA: TGTGCCAGCAACGAAATGGGAGCCGCAGATACGCAGTATTTT
CDR3 protein: CASNEMGAADTQYF

CDR3 length: 14
J gene: TRBJ1-2
clone size: -
V gene: TRBV3-1/TRBV3-2
D gene: -
CDR3 DNA: TGTGCCAGCAGCCAAGAAGCCAGGGAGTATGGCTACACCTTC
CDR3 protein: CASSQEAREYGYTF

CDR3 length: 16
J gene: TRBJ2-7
clone size: once
V gene: TRBV10-3
D gene: -
CDR3 DNA: TGTGCCATCCTGGACAGCAAAATAGCAAAGAGGTATTTTCAGTACTTC
CDR3 protein: CAILDSKIAKRYFQYF

CDR3 length: 12
J gene: TRBJ2-7
clone size: -
V gene: TRBV7-9
D gene: -
CDR3 DNA: TGTGCCAGCAGATCAGGTTCCTACGAGCAGTACTTC
CDR3 protein: CASRSGSYEQYF

CDR3 length: 14
J gene: TRBJ2-7
clone size: -
V gene: TRBV3-1/TRBV3-2
D gene: TRBD2
CDR3 DNA: TGTGCCAGCAGCCGACTAGCGGGAACCTACGAGCAGTACTTC
CDR3 protein: CASSRLAGTYEQYF

CDR3 length: 18
J gene: TRBJ1-1
clone size: -
V gene: TRBV28
D gene: TRBD1
CDR3 DNA: TGTGCCAGCCGTTTTAAGAGGTGGGGACAGGGTGTCAACACTGAAGCTTTCTTT
CDR3 protein: CASRFKRWGQGVNTEAFF

CDR3 length: 17
J gene: TRBJ2-1
clone size: once
V gene: TRBV7-9
D gene: -
CDR3 DNA: TGTGCCAGCAGCTCGACTAGTGGCTGGAGCTCCTACAATGAGCAGTTCTTC
CDR3 protein: CASSSTSGWSSYNEQFF

CDR3 length: 16
J gene: TRBJ2-7
clone size: -
V gene: TRBV18
D gene: TRBD1
CDR3 DNA: TGTGCCAGCTCACCGACAGGACAGGGGAGCCCCTACGAGCAGTACTTC
CDR3 protein: CASSPTGQGSPYEQYF

CDR3 length: 14
J gene: TRBJ1-2
clone size: -
V gene: TRBV7-2
D gene: TRBD1
CDR3 DNA: TGTGCCAGCAGCTATAAGGGACAGGTCTATGGCTACACCTTC
CDR3 protein: CASSYKGQVYGYTF

CDR3 length: 13
J gene: TRBJ1-2
clone size: once
V gene: TRBV21-1
D gene: -
CDR3 DNA: TGTGCCAGCAAATCCCCCGGAACCTATGGCTACACCTTC
CDR3 protein: CASKSPGTYGYTF

CDR3 length: 12
J gene: TRBJ2-3
clone size: -
V gene: TRBV13
D gene: -
CDR3 DNA: TGTGCCAGCACCCCTTGGGCAGATACGCAGTATTTT
CDR3 protein: CASTPWADTQYF

CDR3 length: 15
J gene: TRBJ1-1
clone size: -
V gene: TRBV28
D gene: -
CDR3 DNA: TGTGCCAGCAGTTTTAAGCCACGACTGAACACTGAAGCTTTCTTT
CDR3 protein: CASSFKPRLNTEAFF

CDR3 length: 12
J gene: TRBJ2-3
clone size: -
V gene: TRBV29-1
D gene: -
CDR3 DNA: TGCAGCGTTGAAAGGGGGGCAGATACGCAGTATTTT
CDR3 protein: CSVERGADTQYF

CDR3 length: 14
J gene: TRBJ2-5
clone size: -
V gene: TRBV5-6
D gene: TRBD1
CDR3 DNA: TGTGCCAGCAGCTCGGAGGACAGGGCGAAGACCCAGTACTTC
CDR3 protein: CASSSEDRAKTQYF

CDR3 length: 17
J gene: TRBJ1-5
clone size: once
V gene: TRBV3-1/TRBV3-2
D gene: -
CDR3 DNA: TGTGCCAGCAGCCAAGAGGCCCGAGACCCTTACAATCAGCCCCAGCATTTT
CDR3 protein: CASSQEARDPYNQPQHF

CDR3 length: 16
J gene: TRBJ2-6
clone size: -
V gene: TRBV11-2
D gene: TRBD1
CDR3 DNA: TGTGCCACCAGGACAGGGTCGCCTTCTGGGGCCAACGTCCTGACTTTC
CDR3 protein: CATRTGSPSGANVLTF

CDR3 length: 14
J gene: TRBJ1-2
clone size: -
V gene: TRBV27
D gene: -
CDR3 DNA: TGTGCCAGCAGTCCACAGGGCCGATCCTATGGCTACACCTTC
CDR3 protein: CASSPQGRSYGYTF

CDR3 length: 14
J gene: TRBJ1-1
clone size: -
V gene: TRBV14
D gene: -
CDR3 DNA: TGTGCCAGCAACCACTACCAGGGGTTCACTGAAGCTTTCTTT
CDR3 protein: CASNHYQGFTEAFF

CDR3 length: 16
J gene: TRBJ1-3
clone size: few
V gene: TRBV6-2/TRBV6-3
D gene: TRBD1
CDR3 DNA: TGTGCCAGCAGCTTGGGGACAGGGCTCCCTGGAAACACCATATATTTT
CDR3 protein: CASSLGTGLPGNTIYF

CDR3 length: 13
J gene: TRBJ2-1
clone size: -
V gene: TRBV7-2
D gene: -
CDR3 DNA: TGTGCCAGCAGCTTCAGGGCGGCCAATGAGCAGTTCTTC
CDR3 protein: CASSFRAANEQFF

CDR3 length: 12
J gene: TRBJ1-2
clone size: -
V gene: TRBV19
D gene: TRBD1
CDR3 DNA: TGTGCCAGTAGGGACAGGGTGTCTGGCTACACCTTC
CDR3 protein: CASRDRVSGYTF

CDR3 length: 16
J gene: TRBJ2-7
clone size: once
V gene: TRBV7-8
D gene: -
CDR3 DNA: TGTGCCAGCAGCTTAGCGCCCGGACAGAGTAATTACGAGCAGTACTTC
CDR3 protein: CASSLAPGQSNYEQYF